The clone carrying this T cell receptor beta chain was found a few times. Its antigen is unknown. This sample is drawn from a study of T cells after yellow fever vaccination. Study at large: SMART-Seq v4 Ultra Low Input served to prepare low-cell-number fractions. Overall study findings and caveats: Boosting was followed by the reappearance of most primary-vaccination clones (around 96% CD4, around 86% CD8).

CDR3 size: 18 residues. CDR1 SGHTA and CDR2 FQGNSA come from the germline V gene. J lost 2 bases, V lost 1 base, and 7 bases had no gene match. TCRdb re-called the 5' RACE reads through MiXCR, storing one row per CDR3 protein. The data show fewer than 450,000 distinct CDR3 sequences, with about 4% seen just once and 24% held by the top ten. The rearrangement uses TRBV7-2 and TRBJ1-6, with 8 bases fitting TRBD1. Sequences were derived from PBMCs, sampled 5 days after the yellow fever booster vaccination. The source of this sequence is a man aged 18 to 30 who received the YFV17D yellow fever vaccine. The chain's CDR3 is CASSLGTGRGPYNSPLHF. The CDR3, as DNA: TGTGCCAGCAGCTTAGGGACAGGGAGAGGTCCCTATAATTCACCCCTCCACTTT.